This entry features one TCR beta chain sequence. As yet, its antigen is unknown. A junction end diverges from the germline sequence, so it may reflect a read error. The data were taken from a study of cytomegalovirus exposure and HLA in healthy donors. Study background: Sequencing of about 179 million T cells in an earlier analysis found 100 million to 140 million unique TCR beta sequences.

Notes on the study in general: In a later analysis, TCR association rates varied by HLA locus: DRB1 most, HLA-C fewest. HLA alleles showed associations with some 15,000 TCR beta sequences in a later analysis, at a 0.05 false discovery rate.

Donors had nominal health at sampling but likely had unrecorded immune exposures. In the PCR, 60 Vbeta and 13 Jbeta primers were used. The protocol was immunoSEQ multiplex PCR, while the TCRdb copy is restricted to in-frame clones and leaves out a portion. The sample contains more than 95,000 clones, 72% of which appear only once. This CDR3 region has 12 residues. Per the germline V gene, CDR1 is SEHNR and CDR2 is FQNEAQ (reference sequence). This sequence was found in a man between 25 and 39 years old in good health and CMV-seronegative. This sequence joins TRBV7-9 and TRBJ2-1; a possible D gene is TRBD2 (7 bases). Sequenced sample: PBMCs. CDR3: CSSSWGGPEQFF. In DNA, the CDR3 is TGTTCCAGCAGCTGGGGGGGCCCCGAGCAGTTCTTC.